Listed below are T cell receptor beta chains from one sample, sequenced in a study of cytomegalovirus exposure and HLA in healthy donors. TCRdb's copy holds only in-frame clones and misses some; the assay was immunoSEQ multiplex PCR. The sample records about 180,000 clones, 65% to 85% being singletons. Sequenced material: PBMCs. These receptors all come from a girl aged 10-17 years in good health and CMV-seropositive. Both conserved end residues are part of each CDR3. A D gene is named only where the DNA matches it firmly.

V | D | CDR3
TRBV4-1 | . | CASSPYSESTDTQYF
TRBV7-9 | TRBD1 | CASSLRDRVSDTQYF
TRBV19 | . | CASSISSAGSYNEQFF
TRBV6-5 | TRBD1 | CASTTAGTANSPLHF
TRBV9 | . | CASSPSTGTLYGYTF
TRBV10-1 | TRBD2 | CASNRTGDGLAGGTDTQYF
TRBV7-2 | TRBD1 | CASSLRPWGQGADTQYF
TRBV7-6 | . | CASSPRVQRTIYGYTF
TRBV14 | . | CASSQGTDNRTEAFF
TRBV4-1 | . | CASSQERVGSQETQYF
TRBV25-1 | TRBD1 | CASTQGAGGGYGYTF
TRBV5-6 | . | CASEGNTEAFF
TRBV11-2 | . | CASHKRRGDLKGYTF
TRBV18 | TRBD2 | CASSPSSGTGELFF
TRBV29-1 | TRBD1 | CSVVASGTGGTEAFF
TRBV7-8 | . | CASSLGWAGTDTQYF
TRBV6-5 | . | CASSFRGREKLFF
TRBV27 | . | CASTDRFPYEQYF
TRBV11-2 | TRBD1 | CASSLTRTGGIVANVLTF
TRBV9 | . | CASSTQPMDEKLFF
TRBV11-2 | . | CASSYGTIRNYGYTF
TRBV19 | . | CASSMQPGLISYEQYF
TRBV10-1 | TRBD1 | CASSDSPGTGNTEAFF
TRBV27 | TRBD2 | CASSPRGREQSYEQYF
TRBV5-8 | . | CASSLRWGPKSGANVLTF
TRBV5-1 | . | CASSREGGDQETQYF
TRBV5-5 | TRBD1 | CASSWGTAYEQYF
TRBV2 | TRBD1 | CASISMPGQGRNQPQHF
TRBV14 | . | CASSQVKGSSGYTF
TRBV29-1 | . | CSSHRLDTQYF
TRBV5-1 | . | CASSPPRADFSYNEQFF
TRBV27 | . | CASSFQGGNTIYF
TRBV11-2 | . | CASGILSADTQYF
TRBV7-9 | TRBD1 | CATTGAWDRTYEQYF
TRBV5-1 | TRBD1 | CASSLYPGQRPDTQYF
TRBV30 | . | CAWSAYGTLRSYTF
TRBV5-8 | TRBD1 | CASSRGQHNQPQHF
TRBV5-1 | TRBD2 | CASSFPAGGQETQYF
TRBV2 | TRBD1 | CASRTNQGAGAFF
TRBV2 | TRBD2 | CASIEGGSGRLDEQYF